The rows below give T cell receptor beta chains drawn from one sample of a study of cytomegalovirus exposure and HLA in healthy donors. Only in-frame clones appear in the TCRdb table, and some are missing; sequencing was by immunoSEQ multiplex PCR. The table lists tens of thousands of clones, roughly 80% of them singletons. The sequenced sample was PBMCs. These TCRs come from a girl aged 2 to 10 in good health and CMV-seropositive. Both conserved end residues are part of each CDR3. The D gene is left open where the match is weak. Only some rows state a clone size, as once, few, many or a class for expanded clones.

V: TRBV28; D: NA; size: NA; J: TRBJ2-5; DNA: TGTGCCAGCAGTGCCCGGGAGTTTTACCAAGAGACCCAGTACTTC; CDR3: CASSAREFYQETQYF
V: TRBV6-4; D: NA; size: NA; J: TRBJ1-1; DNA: TGTGCCAGCAGTGACTCTTACAGATCTGAAGCTTTCTTT; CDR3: CASSDSYRSEAFF
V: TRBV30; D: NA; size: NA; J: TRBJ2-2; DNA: TGTGCCTGGAAAGGCGAGAACGGGATCACCGGGGAGCTGTTTTTT; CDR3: CAWKGENGITGELFF
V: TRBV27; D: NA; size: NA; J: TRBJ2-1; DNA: TGTGCCAGCAGCTTACCCGGGAGAGTTCGGGAGCAGTTCTTC; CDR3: CASSLPGRVREQFF
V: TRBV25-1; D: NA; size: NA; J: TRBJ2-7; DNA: TGTGCCAGCCGCGGTTGGTACGAGCAGTACTTC; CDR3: CASRGWYEQYF
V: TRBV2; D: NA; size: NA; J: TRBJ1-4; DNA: TGTGCCAGTACCGGGTCCCTTCATGAAAAACTGTTTTTT; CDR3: CASTGSLHEKLFF
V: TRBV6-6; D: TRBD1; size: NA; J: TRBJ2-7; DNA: TGTGCCAGCAGTCGGGACAGCCTTTTCGAGCAGTACTTC; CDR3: CASSRDSLFEQYF
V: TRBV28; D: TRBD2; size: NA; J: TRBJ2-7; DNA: TGTGCCAGCAACCCGGGACTAGCGGAAACATTAACCTACGAGCAGTACTTC; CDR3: CASNPGLAETLTYEQYF
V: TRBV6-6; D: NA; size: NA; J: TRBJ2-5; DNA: TGTGCCGGCAAAGACAGCGTACAAGAGACCCAGTACTTC; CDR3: CAGKDSVQETQYF
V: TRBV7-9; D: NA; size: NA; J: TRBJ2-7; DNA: TGTGCCAGCAGCTTAGCGGTTGGGGCAGCCTACGAGCAGTACTTC; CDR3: CASSLAVGAAYEQYF
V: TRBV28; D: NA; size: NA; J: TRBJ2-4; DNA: TGTGCCAGCAGTTCATTCCCCCCCGGACAGCGAGCCAAAAACATTCAGTACTTC; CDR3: CASSSFPPGQRAKNIQYF
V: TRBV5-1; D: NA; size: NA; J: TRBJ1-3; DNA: TGCGCCAGCAGCTCCGCCGTACAGGGAGTCGGAAACACCATATATTTT; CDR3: CASSSAVQGVGNTIYF
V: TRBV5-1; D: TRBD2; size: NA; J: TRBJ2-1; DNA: TGCGCCAGCAGCCCGGGGACTAGCTACAATGAGCAGTTCTTC; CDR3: CASSPGTSYNEQFF
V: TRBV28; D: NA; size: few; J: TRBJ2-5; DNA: TGTGCCAGCAGTTTACCAGCGGTCGAGACCCAGTACTTC; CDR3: CASSLPAVETQYF
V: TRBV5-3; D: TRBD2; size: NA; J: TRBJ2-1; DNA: TGTGCCAGAAGCTACTCCGGGACTAGCGGGAGAAATGAGCAGTTCTTC; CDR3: CARSYSGTSGRNEQFF
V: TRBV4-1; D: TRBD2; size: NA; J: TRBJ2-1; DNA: TGCGCCAGCAGCCAAGGCGGGAGGTGGGATGAGCAGTTCTTC; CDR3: CASSQGGRWDEQFF
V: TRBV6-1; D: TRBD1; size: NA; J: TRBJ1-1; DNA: TGTGCCAGCAGTGAGAGGACAGGGAGCACTGAAGCTTTCTTT; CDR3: CASSERTGSTEAFF
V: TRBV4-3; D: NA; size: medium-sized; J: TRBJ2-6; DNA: TGCGCCAGCAGCCAAGCGACGGTCGTTGCGGGCAGCTCTGGGGCCAACGTCCTGACTTTC; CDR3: CASSQATVVAGSSGANVLTF
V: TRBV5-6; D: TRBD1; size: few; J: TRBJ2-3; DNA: TGTGCCAGCAGCTTGCTAGGGGGCCGCGATACGCAGTATTTT; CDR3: CASSLLGGRDTQYF
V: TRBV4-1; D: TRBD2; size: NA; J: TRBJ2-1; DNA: TGCGCCAGCAGCCAAGATCTGGGCGGGAGGGGGAGTGAGCAGTTCTTC; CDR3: CASSQDLGGRGSEQFF
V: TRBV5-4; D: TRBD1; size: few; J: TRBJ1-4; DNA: TGTGCCAGCAGGCAACAGGGGACTAATGAAAAACTGTTTTTT; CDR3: CASRQQGTNEKLFF
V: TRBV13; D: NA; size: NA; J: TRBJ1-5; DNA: TGTGCCAGCAGCTTAATGGCCAATCAGCCCCAGCATTTT; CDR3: CASSLMANQPQHF